The 8 T cell receptor beta chains listed next were all sequenced from one sample in a study of cytomegalovirus exposure and HLA in healthy donors. Primers: 60 Vbeta forward and 13 Jbeta reverse. Measured with immunoSEQ multiplex PCR; TCRdb has only the in-frame clones, and not every one. The data show about 170,000 clones, with just over 75% seen just once and roughly 2.1% held by the top ten. The sample consisted of PBMCs. Receptors were obtained from a woman aged 30 to 39 in good health and CMV-seropositive.

The chain uses TRBV2 and TRBJ1-1; 8 bases line up with TRBD1. The CDR3 has 14 residues. The V segment lost 3 bases and the J segment 8 bases; nucleotides outside the gene matches: 8. The germline CDR1 and CDR2 sequences are SNHLY and FYNNEI. CDR3 in DNA: TGTGCCAGCAGTGAGATCCCAGGGGGCCCAGAAGCTTTCTTT. Residues: CASSEIPGGPEAFF. The variable domain in full, with the rest retrieved from reference TRBV2 and TRBJ1-1, is EPEVTQTPSHQVTQMGQEVILRCVPISNHLYFYWYRQILGQKVEFLVSFYNNEISEKSEIFDDQFSVERPDGSNFTLKIRSTKLEDSAMYFCASSEIPGGPEAFFGQGTRLTVV.

The chain uses TRBV4-3 and TRBJ2-1; 11 bases are shared with TRBD2. Germline values: CDR1 LGHNA, CDR2 YSLEER. This CDR3 has 17 amino acids. Unmatched junction bases numbered 3, after V lost 0 bases and J lost 2 bases. CDR3 nucleotide sequence: TGCGCCAGCAGCCAAGACCGGACTAGCGGGCCCTACAATGAGCAGTTCTTC. Encoded protein: CASSQDRTSGPYNEQFF.

The V call is TRBV6-5, the J call TRBJ2-3; D perhaps matches TRBD2 (5 bases). The germline V gene encodes CDR1 MNHEY and CDR2 SVGAGI. With 10 bases removed from V and 6 bases from J, the gap between germline ends came to 14 bases. The CDR3 has 12 residues. The CDR3 spells CATRPGWDTQYF. The CDR3, as DNA: TGTGCCACCCGTCCGGGGTGGGATACGCAGTATTTT.

The chain recombines TRBV6-1 with TRBJ2-1; the match to TRBD2 covers 7 bases. Trimming cost V 0 bases and J 3 bases; bases outside gene matches: 8. The CDR3 runs to 17 residues. Germline V gives CDR1 MNHNS, CDR2 SASEGT. The CDR3 DNA sequence: TGTGCCAGCAGTGAAGCGACATTTAGCGGGTACTACAATGAGCAGTTCTTC. It is translated as CASSEATFSGYYNEQFF.

This clone was counted a few times. V is TRBV28 and J is TRBJ1-5; tentative D call: TRBD1 (5 bases). The CDR3 loop spans 15 amino acids. The V end lost 2 bases, the J end lost 6 bases, and 14 bases lay between the germline ends. Germline values: CDR1 MDHEN, CDR2 SYDVKM. The CDR3 here is CASSLGGIHSQPQHF. The CDR3, as DNA: TGTGCCAGCAGTTTAGGGGGGATACACAGTCAGCCCCAGCATTTT. The full variable domain, its missing parts supplied by reference TRBV28 and TRBJ1-5, is DVKVTQSSRYLVKRTGEKVFLECVQDMDHENMFWYRQDPGLGLRLIYFSYDVKMKEKGDIPEGYSVSREKKERFSLILESASTNQTSMYLCASSLGGIHSQPQHFGDGTRLSIL.

The chain links TRBV28 to TRBJ2-7; 13 bases agree with TRBD2. CDR3 length equals 15 residues. Trimming cost V 6 bases and J 2 bases; bases outside gene matches: 4. Germline V gene data show CDR1 as MDHEN and CDR2 as SYDVKM. In DNA, the CDR3 is TGTGCCAGCAGCATACTAGCGGGGGGGCCCTACGAGCAGTACTTC. Amino acid sequence: CASSILAGGPYEQYF.

This chain connects TRBV30 to TRBJ1-3; TRBD1 agrees at 9 bases. The CDR3 runs 15 residues. The germline gives CDR1 GTSNPN, CDR2 SVGIG (reference sequence). The V gene end was trimmed by 1 base and the J gene end by 4 bases; junction bases not matched to a gene: 5. DNA for the CDR3: TGTGCCTGGAGTGCACAGGGGGCTGGGGGAAACACCATATATTTT. It yields the protein CAWSAQGAGGNTIYF.

The rearrangement uses TRBV10-3 and TRBJ1-1; the D gene is possibly TRBD1 (6 bases). Germline V gene lookup returns CDR1 ENHRY and CDR2 SYGVKD. The CDR3 contains 13 residues. The V end was cut by 2 bases, the J end by 11 bases, with 15 bases between. CDR3 coding DNA: TGTGCCATCAGTGAGGTAGGGACGAGGGGGGCTTTCTTT. This sequence encodes CAISEVGTRGAFF.